Listed below are T cell receptor beta chains from one sample, sequenced in a study of technical replicates of blood from four donors. Clones were read by immunoSEQ multiplex PCR, and TCRdb kept only the in-frame ones, dropping some. This table has around 97,000 clones, about 95% appearing once. Sequencing used T cells isolated from PBMCs. These receptors were collected from a human donor in good health. Both conserved end residues are part of each CDR3. Fields, in order: V gene, J gene, clone size, D gene, CDR3 protein, CDR3 DNA. A D gene is named only where the DNA matches it firmly. The size of a clone is reported for some rows only, either as once, few or many, or as a class for expanded clones.

TRBV10-2	TRBJ1-1	-	-	CASRAGEGYTEAFF	TGCGCCAGCAGGGCAGGGGAAGGGTACACTGAAGCTTTCTTT
TRBV5-6	TRBJ1-4	-	TRBD1	CASSIGTGLTNEKLFF	TGTGCCAGCAGCATAGGGACAGGGCTGACTAATGAAAAACTGTTTTTT
TRBV7-9	TRBJ2-3	-	TRBD2	CASSLASSGISRDTQYF	TGTGCCAGCAGCTTAGCCTCTAGCGGTATCTCGAGAGATACGCAGTATTTT
TRBV7-9	TRBJ1-4	-	-	CASSLDSTSYEKLFF	TGTGCCAGCAGCTTAGACAGTACCTCTTATGAAAAACTGTTTTTT
TRBV27	TRBJ2-1	once	TRBD1	CASSLGLGTGSYNEQFF	TGTGCCAGCAGTCTTGGGTTAGGGACAGGGAGTTACAATGAGCAGTTCTTC
TRBV5-1	TRBJ1-3	-	-	CASSLAQGNTIYF	TGCGCCAGCAGCTTGGCCCAGGGAAACACCATATATTTT
TRBV10-1	TRBJ2-7	-	TRBD2	CASSESVWKGTINLYEQYF	TGCGCCAGCAGTGAGTCTGTCTGGAAAGGGACTATCAATCTGTACGAGCAGTACTTC
TRBV7-3	TRBJ1-1	-	TRBD1	CASRDRMNTEAFF	TGTGCCAGCCGGGACAGAATGAACACTGAAGCTTTCTTT
TRBV9	TRBJ2-1	-	TRBD2	CASSSGLAGDEQFF	TGTGCCAGCAGCTCGGGACTAGCGGGAGATGAGCAGTTCTTC
TRBV7-9	TRBJ2-7	once	-	CASSLGGREQYF	TGTGCCAGCAGCTTAGGAGGGAGGGAGCAGTACTTC
TRBV30	TRBJ2-7	once	-	CAWSDRTAVYEQYF	TGTGCCTGGAGTGACCGGACAGCTGTCTACGAGCAGTACTTC
TRBV7-9	TRBJ2-7	medium-sized	-	CASSWGWGEQYF	TGTGCCAGCAGTTGGGGCTGGGGCGAGCAGTACTTC
TRBV29-1	TRBJ1-4	once	-	CSVAAMSGGPEKLFF	TGCAGCGTTGCAGCTATGAGTGGAGGGCCTGAAAAACTGTTTTTT
TRBV11-2	TRBJ2-1	-	-	CASSFAGRYNEQFF	TGTGCCAGCAGCTTTGCGGGTCGGTACAATGAGCAGTTCTTC
TRBV10-3	TRBJ2-3	-	TRBD1	CAISERVADRVRSTDTQYF	TGTGCCATCAGTGAGCGAGTTGCGGACAGGGTCCGTAGCACAGATACGCAGTATTTT
TRBV15	TRBJ2-1	-	TRBD1	CATSRPGQGYNEQFF	TGTGCCACCAGCAGGCCGGGACAGGGCTACAATGAGCAGTTCTTC
TRBV28	TRBJ2-5	once	-	CASSLRRVETQYF	TGTGCCAGCAGTTTAAGACGGGTGGAGACCCAGTACTTC
TRBV6-5	TRBJ2-7	-	-	CASSYSTPSYEQYF	TGTGCCAGCAGTTACTCGACACCATCCTACGAGCAGTACTTC
TRBV30	TRBJ1-4	-	-	CAWSNFPLNEKLFF	TGTGCCTGGAGTAACTTTCCCCTTAATGAAAAACTGTTTTTT
TRBV4-2	TRBJ2-7	-	TRBD1	CASSQGDTRDRYEQYF	TGTGCCAGCAGCCAAGGCGACACCCGGGACAGGTACGAGCAGTACTTC
TRBV5-5	TRBJ2-3	-	TRBD2	CASSRLAGVETDTQYF	TGTGCCAGCAGCCGGCTAGCGGGAGTCGAGACAGATACGCAGTATTTT
TRBV13	TRBJ2-3	-	-	CASSFRGVGATDTQYF	TGTGCCAGCAGCTTTAGGGGAGTGGGGGCCACAGATACGCAGTATTTT
TRBV6-1	TRBJ1-5	-	-	CASRFSSALNQPQHF	TGTGCCAGCAGGTTTAGTAGTGCTCTAAATCAGCCCCAGCATTTT
TRBV4-1	TRBJ1-5	-	TRBD1	CASSQVGQGPTQPQHF	TGCGCCAGCAGCCAAGTAGGACAGGGGCCCACTCAGCCCCAGCATTTT
TRBV11-1	TRBJ1-4	-	-	CASSFRDINEKLFF	TGTGCCAGCAGCTTTCGAGACATAAATGAAAAACTGTTTTTT
TRBV9	TRBJ2-3	-	TRBD2	CASSETTSGFDTQYF	TGTGCCAGCAGCGAGACGACTAGCGGGTTTGATACGCAGTATTTT
TRBV11-2	TRBJ2-7	once	-	CASSFGAYEQYF	TGTGCCAGCAGCTTTGGAGCCTACGAGCAGTACTTC
TRBV29-1	TRBJ2-1	-	-	CSVEDGQEGQFF	TGCAGCGTTGAAGATGGGCAGGAAGGGCAGTTCTTC
TRBV6-1	TRBJ1-5	-	-	CASSEARRHQPQHF	TGTGCCAGCAGTGAAGCGCGGAGGCATCAGCCCCAGCATTTT
TRBV7-2	TRBJ2-1	-	-	CASTSLASAYNEQFF	TGTGCCAGCACCAGCTTGGCTAGCGCTTACAATGAGCAGTTCTTC
TRBV5-6	TRBJ2-7	-	TRBD2	CASSPGLAGGYEQYF	TGTGCCAGCAGCCCAGGACTAGCGGGAGGTTACGAGCAGTACTTC
TRBV30	TRBJ1-2	-	TRBD1	CAWSVKAQGDGYTF	TGTGCCTGGAGTGTGAAGGCCCAGGGGGATGGCTACACCTTC
TRBV6-6	TRBJ1-4	-	-	CASSPTTNEKLFF	TGTGCCAGCAGTCCTACAACTAATGAAAAACTGTTTTTT
TRBV4-1	TRBJ1-1	-	-	CASSLNTEAFF	TGCGCCAGCAGCCTAAACACTGAAGCTTTCTTT
TRBV28	TRBJ2-1	-	TRBD1	CASSPGTAYNEQFF	TGTGCCAGCAGCCCTGGGACAGCCTACAATGAGCAGTTCTTC
TRBV28	TRBJ1-5	-	-	CASRLYRALGNQPQHF	TGTGCCAGCAGGTTGTACAGGGCCCTTGGGAATCAGCCCCAGCATTTT
TRBV27	TRBJ1-5	-	-	CASSLAPGNQPQHF	TGTGCCAGCAGTTTAGCCCCGGGGAATCAGCCCCAGCATTTT
TRBV29-1	TRBJ2-1	-	TRBD2	CSVEGVTSGRPYGNEQFF	TGCAGCGTTGAAGGAGTGACTAGCGGGAGGCCCTACGGCAATGAGCAGTTCTTC
TRBV18	TRBJ2-2	-	-	CASSPYGGNTGELFF	TGTGCCAGCTCACCATACGGGGGGAACACCGGGGAGCTGTTTTTT
TRBV7-9	TRBJ1-2	-	-	CASSLVVAYTF	TGTGCCAGCAGCTTAGTTGTGGCCTACACCTTC